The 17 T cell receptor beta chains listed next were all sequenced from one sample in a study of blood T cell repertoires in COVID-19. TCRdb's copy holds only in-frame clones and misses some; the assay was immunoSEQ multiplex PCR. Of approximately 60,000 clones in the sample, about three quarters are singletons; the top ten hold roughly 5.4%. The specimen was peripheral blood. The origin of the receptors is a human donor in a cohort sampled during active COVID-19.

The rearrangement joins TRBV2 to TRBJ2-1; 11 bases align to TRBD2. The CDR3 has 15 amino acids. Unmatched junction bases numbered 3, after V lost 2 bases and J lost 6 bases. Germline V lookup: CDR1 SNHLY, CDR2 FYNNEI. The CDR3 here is CASSELAGGLNEQFF. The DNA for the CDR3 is TGTGCCAGCAGTGAACTAGCGGGGGGCCTCAATGAGCAGTTCTTC. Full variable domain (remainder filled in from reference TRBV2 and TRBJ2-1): EPEVTQTPSHQVTQMGQEVILRCVPISNHLYFYWYRQILGQKVEFLVSFYNNEISEKSEIFDDQFSVERPDGSNFTLKIRSTKLEDSAMYFCASSELAGGLNEQFFGPGTRLTVL.

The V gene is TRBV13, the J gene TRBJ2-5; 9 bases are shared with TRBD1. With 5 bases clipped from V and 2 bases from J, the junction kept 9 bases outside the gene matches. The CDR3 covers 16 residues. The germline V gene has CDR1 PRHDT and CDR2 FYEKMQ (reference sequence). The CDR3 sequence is CASSKFRDREQETQYF. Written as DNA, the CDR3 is TGTGCCAGCAGCAAGTTCCGGGACAGGGAACAAGAGACCCAGTACTTC.

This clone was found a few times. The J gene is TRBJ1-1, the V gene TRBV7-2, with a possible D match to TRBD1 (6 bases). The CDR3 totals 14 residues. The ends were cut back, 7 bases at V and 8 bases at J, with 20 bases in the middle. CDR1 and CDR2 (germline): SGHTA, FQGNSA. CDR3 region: CASKYPGVPPEAFF. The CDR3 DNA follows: TGTGCCAGCAAGTATCCAGGGGTTCCGCCCGAAGCTTTCTTT.

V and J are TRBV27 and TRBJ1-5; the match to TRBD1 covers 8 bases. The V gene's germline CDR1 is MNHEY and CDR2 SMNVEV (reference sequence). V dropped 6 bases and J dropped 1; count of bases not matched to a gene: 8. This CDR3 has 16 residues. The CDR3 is CASRSQGVGSNQPQHF. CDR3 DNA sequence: TGTGCCAGCAGGTCACAGGGGGTTGGCAGCAATCAGCCCCAGCATTTT.

The CDR3, as DNA: TGTGCCAGCAGCTCGGACTCGCTGGCAAACATTCAGTACTTC. It is translated as CASSSDSLANIQYF. The chain recombines TRBV7-3 with TRBJ2-4, with TRBD2 as a possible D gene (5 bases). This CDR3 has 14 amino acids. Germline CDR1 is SGHTA and CDR2 is FQGTGA. The germline V and J ends were trimmed by 4 bases and 6 bases, with 13 bases remaining between them. The variable domain in full, with the rest retrieved from reference TRBV7-3 and TRBJ2-4, is GAGVSQTPSNKVTEKGKYVELRCDPISGHTALYWYRQSLGQGPEFLIYFQGTGAADDSGLPNDRFFAVRPEGSVSTLKIQRTERGDSAVYLCASSSDSLANIQYFGAGTRLSVL.

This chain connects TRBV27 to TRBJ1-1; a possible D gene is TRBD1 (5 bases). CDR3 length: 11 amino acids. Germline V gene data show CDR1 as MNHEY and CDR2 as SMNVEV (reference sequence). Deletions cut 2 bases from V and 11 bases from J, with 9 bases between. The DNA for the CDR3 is TGTGCCAGCAGTTTAGGTGGGGGGGCTTTCTTT. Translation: CASSLGGGAFF.

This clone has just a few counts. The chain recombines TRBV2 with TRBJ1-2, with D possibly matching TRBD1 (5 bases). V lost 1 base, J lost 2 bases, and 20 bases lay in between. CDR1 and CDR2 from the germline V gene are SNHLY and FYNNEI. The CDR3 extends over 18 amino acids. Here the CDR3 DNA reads TGTGCCAGCAGTGAAGTGCGTCCAGGGCTCGGGTCCAACTATGGCTACACCTTC. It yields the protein CASSEVRPGLGSNYGYTF. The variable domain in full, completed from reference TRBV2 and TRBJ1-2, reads EPEVTQTPSHQVTQMGQEVILRCVPISNHLYFYWYRQILGQKVEFLVSFYNNEISEKSEIFDDQFSVERPDGSNFTLKIRSTKLEDSAMYFCASSEVRPGLGSNYGYTFGSGTRLTVV.

CDR3 nucleotide sequence: TGTGCCAGCAGTTCCCTTAATCGACTAGCGGGGGGGCCAGGGGAGCAGTTCTTC. This encodes CASSSLNRLAGGPGEQFF. J is TRBJ2-1 and V is TRBV27; 14 nucleotides line up with TRBD2. Germline V gene data show CDR1 as MNHEY and CDR2 as SMNVEV (reference sequence). The length of the CDR3 is 18 residues. J was trimmed by 10 bases and V by 4 bases; bases with no gene match: 15.

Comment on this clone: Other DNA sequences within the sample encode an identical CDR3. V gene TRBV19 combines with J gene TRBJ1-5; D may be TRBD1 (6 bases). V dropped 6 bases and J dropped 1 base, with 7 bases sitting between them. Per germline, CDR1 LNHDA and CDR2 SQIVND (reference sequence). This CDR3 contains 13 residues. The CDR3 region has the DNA TGTGCCAGTAGGGACAGAAGCAATCAGCCCCAGCATTTT. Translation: CASRDRSNQPQHF.

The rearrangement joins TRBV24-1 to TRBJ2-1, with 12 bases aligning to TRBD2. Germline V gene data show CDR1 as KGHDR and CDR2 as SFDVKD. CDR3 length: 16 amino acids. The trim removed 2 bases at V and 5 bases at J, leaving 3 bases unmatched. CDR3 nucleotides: TGTGCCACCAGTGATTCGACTAGCGGGGGCAACAATGAGCAGTTCTTC. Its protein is CATSDSTSGGNNEQFF.

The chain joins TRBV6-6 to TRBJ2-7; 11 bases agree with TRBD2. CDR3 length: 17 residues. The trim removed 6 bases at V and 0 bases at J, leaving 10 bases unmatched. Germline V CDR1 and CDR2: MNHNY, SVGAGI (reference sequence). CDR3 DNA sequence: TGTGCCAGCAGCCGAAAAGTGGGACTAGCGGCCTCCTACGAGCAGTACTTC. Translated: CASSRKVGLAASYEQYF.

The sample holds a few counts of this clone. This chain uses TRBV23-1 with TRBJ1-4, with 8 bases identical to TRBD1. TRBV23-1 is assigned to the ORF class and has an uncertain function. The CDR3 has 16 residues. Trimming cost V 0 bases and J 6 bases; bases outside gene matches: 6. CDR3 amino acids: CASSQSRGQGDEKLFF. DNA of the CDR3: TGCGCCAGCAGTCAATCCCGAGGACAGGGCGATGAAAAACTGTTTTTT.

The CDR3 loop reads CAWSVKMGGAEAFF. The CDR3 DNA is TGTGCCTGGAGTGTGAAGATGGGGGGGGCTGAAGCTTTCTTT. This chain uses TRBV30 with TRBJ1-1, with D maybe TRBD1 (5 bases). CDR1 and CDR2 (germline): GTSNPN, SVGIG (reference sequence). V was shortened by 0 bases and J by 6 bases, with 14 bases between the two germline ends. The CDR3 covers 14 residues.

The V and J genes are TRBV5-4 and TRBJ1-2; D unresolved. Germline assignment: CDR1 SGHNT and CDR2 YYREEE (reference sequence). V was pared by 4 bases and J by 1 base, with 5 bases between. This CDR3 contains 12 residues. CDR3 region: CASSNSNYGYTF. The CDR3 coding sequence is TGTGCCAGCAGCAACAGTAACTATGGCTACACCTTC.

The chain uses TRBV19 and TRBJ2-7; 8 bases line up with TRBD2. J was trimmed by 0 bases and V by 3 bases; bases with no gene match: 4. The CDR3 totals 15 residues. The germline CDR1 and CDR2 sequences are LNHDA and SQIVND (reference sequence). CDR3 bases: TGTGCCAGTAGTATCCAGCGGGGGCGCTCCTACGAGCAGTACTTC. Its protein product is CASSIQRGRSYEQYF.

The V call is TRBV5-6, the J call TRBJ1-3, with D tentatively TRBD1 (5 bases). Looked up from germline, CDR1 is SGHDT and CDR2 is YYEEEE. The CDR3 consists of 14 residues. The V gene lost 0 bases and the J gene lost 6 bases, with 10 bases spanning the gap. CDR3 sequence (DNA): TGTGCCAGCAGCTTGGACGGGACTGAAAACACCATATATTTT. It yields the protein CASSLDGTENTIYF.

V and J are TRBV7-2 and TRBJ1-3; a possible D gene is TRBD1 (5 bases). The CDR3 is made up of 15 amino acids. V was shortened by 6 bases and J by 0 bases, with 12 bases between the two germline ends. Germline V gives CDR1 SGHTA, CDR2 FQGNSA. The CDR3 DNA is TGTGCCAGCAGAATAGGGGTCGGCTCTGGAAACACCATATATTTT. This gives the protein CASRIGVGSGNTIYF.